A selection of T cell receptor beta chains follows, all from one sample in a study of cytomegalovirus exposure and HLA in healthy donors. Produced via immunoSEQ multiplex PCR; TCRdb's table is partial and in-frame only. The listing contains approximately 110,000 clones. The source material was PBMCs. These receptors were collected from a man aged 35 to 55 in good health and CMV-seropositive. The CDR3 runs from the conserved cysteine through the conserved F or W.

TRBV2	TRBJ2-1	CASSARAYNEQFF
TRBV7-2	TRBJ2-1	CASSPREVRYNEQFF
TRBV9	TRBJ1-1	CASTGTGGTEAFF
TRBV28	TRBJ2-2	CASRKQGADHGELFF
TRBV27	TRBJ2-1	CASSLHPPLKAGEVYDEQFF
TRBV10-1	TRBJ2-3	CASSPNSGTDTQYF
TRBV25-1	TRBJ2-7	CASTNGRGEQYF
TRBV6-5	TRBJ2-1	CASKKGLAFRNEQFF
TRBV28	TRBJ1-2	CASSLGGGGGGYTF
TRBV7-9	TRBJ2-1	CASSLVSSYNEQFF
TRBV10-3	TRBJ2-7	CAISEGRGKEEQYF
TRBV28	TRBJ2-7	CASSRGQTYEQYF
TRBV28	TRBJ2-7	CASSAPGQGSYEQYF
TRBV4-1	TRBJ2-7	CASSPQGAYEQYF
TRBV5-1	TRBJ1-4	CASSQSTGGREKLFF
TRBV27	TRBJ2-1	CASSFLLAVRSDEQFF
TRBV10-3	TRBJ2-1	CAISESVTGRSYNEQFF
TRBV6-5	TRBJ2-7	CASSPPASGQGEQYF
TRBV7-9	TRBJ1-4	CASRNYGGNEKLFF
TRBV14	TRBJ2-3	CASSREAVSAGTQYF
TRBV10-2	TRBJ1-1	CASSRYSQAPEAFF
TRBV5-1	TRBJ1-2	CASSPRDSNYGYTF
TRBV13	TRBJ1-1	CASSVDKNTEAFF
TRBV30	TRBJ2-2	CARQGANTGELFF
TRBV5-8	TRBJ2-1	CASSALGVRNEQFF
TRBV9	TRBJ2-2	CASSVKAGRADTGELFF
TRBV5-4	TRBJ1-2	CASSKGGVPGYTF
TRBV11-3	TRBJ2-7	CASSLYGDPYEQYF
TRBV15	TRBJ2-7	CATSSESGPSYEQYF
TRBV5-1	TRBJ1-2	CASSLSGVGYGYTF
TRBV6-6	TRBJ2-2	CASNGIGRTGELFF
TRBV29-1	TRBJ2-1	CSVEIAGVLGEQFF
TRBV18	TRBJ2-2	CASSPLWTGDGHGELFF
TRBV11-2	TRBJ2-2	CASSYTGVTGELFF
TRBV29-1	TRBJ2-3	CSVKGVGQGATDTQYF
TRBV5-6	NA	CASSLASRTGNEQYF
TRBV6-5	TRBJ1-1	CASSWTGPTEAFF
TRBV28	TRBJ2-7	CASSRILGLAGLQQYF
TRBV30	TRBJ1-1	CAWSRAGEAFF
TRBV6-1	TRBJ1-5	CASTDRVDQPQHF
TRBV4-1	TRBJ1-2	CASSPTQGARVGGYTF
TRBV27	TRBJ1-2	CASSFGRASANYGYTF